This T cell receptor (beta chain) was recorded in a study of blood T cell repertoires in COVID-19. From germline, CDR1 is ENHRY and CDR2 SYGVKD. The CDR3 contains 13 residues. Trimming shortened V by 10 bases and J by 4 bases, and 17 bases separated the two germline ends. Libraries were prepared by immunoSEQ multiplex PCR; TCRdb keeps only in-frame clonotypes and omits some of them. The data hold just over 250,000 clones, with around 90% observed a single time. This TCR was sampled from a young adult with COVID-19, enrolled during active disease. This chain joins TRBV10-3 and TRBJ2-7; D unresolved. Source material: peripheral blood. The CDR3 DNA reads TGTGCCACCCGGTCAGGTAGTCGGTACGAGCAGTACTTC. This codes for CATRSGSRYEQYF.